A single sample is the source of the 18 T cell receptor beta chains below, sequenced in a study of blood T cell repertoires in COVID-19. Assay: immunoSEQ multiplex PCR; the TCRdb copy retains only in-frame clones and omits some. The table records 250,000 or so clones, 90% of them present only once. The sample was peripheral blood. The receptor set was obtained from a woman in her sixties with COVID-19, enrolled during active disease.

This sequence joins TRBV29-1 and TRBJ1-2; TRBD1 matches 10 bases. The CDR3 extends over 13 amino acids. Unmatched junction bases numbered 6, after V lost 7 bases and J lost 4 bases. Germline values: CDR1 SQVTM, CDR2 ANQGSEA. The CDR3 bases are TGCAGCGCCCAGGGACAGGGGAGCTATGGCTACACCTTC. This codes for CSAQGQGSYGYTF.

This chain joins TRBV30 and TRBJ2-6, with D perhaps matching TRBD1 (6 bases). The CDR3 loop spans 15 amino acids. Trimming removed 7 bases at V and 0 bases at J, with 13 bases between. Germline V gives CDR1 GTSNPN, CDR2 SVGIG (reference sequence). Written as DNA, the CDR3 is TGTGCCTCCTCAGGGGCCTTCTCTGGGGCCAACGTCCTGACTTTC. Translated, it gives CASSGAFSGANVLTF.

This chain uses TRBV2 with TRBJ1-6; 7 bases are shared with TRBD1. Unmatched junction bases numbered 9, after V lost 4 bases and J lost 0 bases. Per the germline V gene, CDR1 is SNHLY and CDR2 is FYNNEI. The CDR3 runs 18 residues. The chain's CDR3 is CASSVSRDSPSYNSPLHF. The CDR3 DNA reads TGTGCCAGCAGTGTTTCTAGGGACAGTCCCTCCTATAATTCACCCCTCCACTTT.

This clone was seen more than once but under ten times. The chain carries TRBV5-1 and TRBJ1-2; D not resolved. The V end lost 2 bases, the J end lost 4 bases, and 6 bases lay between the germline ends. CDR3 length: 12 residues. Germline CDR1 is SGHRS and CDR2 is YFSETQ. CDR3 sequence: CASSLEGYGYTF. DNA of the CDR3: TGCGCCAGCAGCTTAGAGGGCTATGGCTACACCTTC.

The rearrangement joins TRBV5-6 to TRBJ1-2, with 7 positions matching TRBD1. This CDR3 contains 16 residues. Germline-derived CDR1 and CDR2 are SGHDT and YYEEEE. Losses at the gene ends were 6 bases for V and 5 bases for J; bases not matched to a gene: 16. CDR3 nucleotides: TGTGCCAGCACCTTTACAACAGGGGCCGTTTGGTATGGCTACACCTTC. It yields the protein CASTFTTGAVWYGYTF.

Here the CDR3 reads CASSYSSQGWNTEAFF. For the CDR3, the DNA is TGTGCCAGCAGTTACTCCTCCCAGGGTTGGAACACTGAAGCTTTCTTT. V is TRBV6-5 and J is TRBJ1-1; D is perhaps TRBD1 (5 bases). Germline V gives CDR1 MNHEY, CDR2 SVGAGI. The CDR3 runs 16 residues. V was clipped by 0 bases and J by 1 base, with 12 bases between them.

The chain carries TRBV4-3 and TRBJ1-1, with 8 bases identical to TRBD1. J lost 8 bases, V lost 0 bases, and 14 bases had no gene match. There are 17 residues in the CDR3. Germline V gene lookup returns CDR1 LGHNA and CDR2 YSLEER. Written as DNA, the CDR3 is TGCGCCAGCAGCCAAGATGGGAGCGGACAGGGCTTCGAAGAAGCTTTCTTT. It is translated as CASSQDGSGQGFEEAFF.

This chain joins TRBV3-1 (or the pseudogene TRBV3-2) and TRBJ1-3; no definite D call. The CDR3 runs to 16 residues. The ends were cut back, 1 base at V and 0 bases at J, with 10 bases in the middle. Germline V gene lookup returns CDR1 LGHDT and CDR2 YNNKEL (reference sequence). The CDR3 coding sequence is TGTGCCAGCAGCCAAGTCGGAACAGTCTCTGGAAACACCATATATTTT. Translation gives CASSQVGTVSGNTIYF.

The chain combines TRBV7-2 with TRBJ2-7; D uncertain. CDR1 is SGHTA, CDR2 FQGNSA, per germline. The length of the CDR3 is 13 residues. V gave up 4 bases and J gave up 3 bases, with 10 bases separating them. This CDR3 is CASSSSGVYEQYF. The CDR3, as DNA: TGTGCCAGCAGCTCCTCGGGTGTCTACGAGCAGTACTTC.

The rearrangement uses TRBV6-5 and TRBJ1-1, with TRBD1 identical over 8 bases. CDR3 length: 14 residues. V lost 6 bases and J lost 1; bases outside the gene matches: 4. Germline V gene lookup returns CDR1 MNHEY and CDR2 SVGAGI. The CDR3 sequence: CASSPQGGNTEAFF. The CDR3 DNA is TGTGCCAGCAGCCCACAGGGGGGGAACACTGAAGCTTTCTTT.

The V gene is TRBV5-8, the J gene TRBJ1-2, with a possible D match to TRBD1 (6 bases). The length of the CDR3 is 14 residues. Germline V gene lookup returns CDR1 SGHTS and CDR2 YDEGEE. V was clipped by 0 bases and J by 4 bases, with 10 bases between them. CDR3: CASSLADSFYGYTF. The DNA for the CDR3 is TGTGCCAGCAGCTTGGCGGACAGTTTCTATGGCTACACCTTC.

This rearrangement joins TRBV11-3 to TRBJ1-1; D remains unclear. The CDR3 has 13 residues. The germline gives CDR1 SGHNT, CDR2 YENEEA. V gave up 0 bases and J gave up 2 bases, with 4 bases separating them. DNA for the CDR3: TGTGCCAGCAGCTTAGAAATAAACACTGAAGCTTTCTTT. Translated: CASSLEINTEAFF.

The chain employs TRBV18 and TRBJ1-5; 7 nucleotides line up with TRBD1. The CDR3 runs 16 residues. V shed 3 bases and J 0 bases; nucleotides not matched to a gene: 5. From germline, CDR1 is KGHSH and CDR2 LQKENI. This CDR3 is CASSPGTVYSNQPQHF. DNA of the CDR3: TGTGCCAGCTCACCTGGGACAGTTTATAGCAATCAGCCCCAGCATTTT.

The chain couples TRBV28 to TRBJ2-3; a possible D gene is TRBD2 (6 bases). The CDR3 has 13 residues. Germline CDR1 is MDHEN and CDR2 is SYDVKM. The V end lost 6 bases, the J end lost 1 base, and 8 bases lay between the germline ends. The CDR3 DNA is TGTGCCAGCAGCGGCGGGGGCACAGATACGCAGTATTTT. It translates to CASSGGGTDTQYF.

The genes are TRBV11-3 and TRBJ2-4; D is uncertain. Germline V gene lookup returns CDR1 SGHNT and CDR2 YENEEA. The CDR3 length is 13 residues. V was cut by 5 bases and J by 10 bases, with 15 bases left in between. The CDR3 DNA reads TGTGCCAGCAGCCGCGGCGGTGAAGTAATTCAGTACTTC. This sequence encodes CASSRGGEVIQYF.

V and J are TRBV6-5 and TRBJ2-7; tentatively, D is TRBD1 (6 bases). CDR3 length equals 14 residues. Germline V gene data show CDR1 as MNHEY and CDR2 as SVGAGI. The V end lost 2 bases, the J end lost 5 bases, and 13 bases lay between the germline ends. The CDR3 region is CASSYGRGSHEQYF. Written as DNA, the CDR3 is TGTGCCAGCAGTTACGGCAGGGGATCCCACGAGCAGTACTTC.

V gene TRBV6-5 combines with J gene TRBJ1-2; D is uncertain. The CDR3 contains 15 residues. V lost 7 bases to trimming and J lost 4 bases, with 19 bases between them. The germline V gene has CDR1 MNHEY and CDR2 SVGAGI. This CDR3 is CASNPHSDRGYGYTF. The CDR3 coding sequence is TGTGCCAGCAATCCCCATTCAGATCGAGGCTATGGCTACACCTTC.

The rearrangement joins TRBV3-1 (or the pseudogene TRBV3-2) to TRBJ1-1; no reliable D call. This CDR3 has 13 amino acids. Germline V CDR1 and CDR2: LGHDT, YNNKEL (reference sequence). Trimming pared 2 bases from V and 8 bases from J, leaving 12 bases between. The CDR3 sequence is CASSQLPVVEAFF. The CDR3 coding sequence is TGTGCCAGCAGCCAATTACCGGTTGTCGAAGCTTTCTTT.